The clone carrying this T cell receptor (beta chain) was seen only a few times. As yet, its antigen is unknown. V lost 4 bases, J lost 7 bases, and 17 bases lay in between. CDR1 is SGHKS and CDR2 is YYEKEE in the germline V gene (reference sequence). There are 15 residues in the CDR3. This sample was taken from a study of T cells after yellow fever vaccination. Overall study results and limits: Clonotypes appearing in both CD4 and CD8 compartments existed, and their share was small.

A universal primer site and UMIs were added as TCR cDNA was made by 5'RACE template switching. TCRdb reprocessed the 5' RACE reads with MiXCR, giving one entry per CDR3 protein. Altogether hundreds of thousands of distinct CDR3 sequences are present, around 19% being singletons, with the ten largest covering over 15%. The chain couples TRBV5-5 to TRBJ2-2; maybe TRBD1 (6 bases). The receptor's source is a man aged 18 to 29 who received the YFV17D yellow fever vaccine. The input for sequencing was PBMCs, taken before the yellow fever booster vaccination. The CDR3 sequence: CASSGTTGFLGELFF. Written as DNA, the CDR3 is TGTGCCAGCAGCGGAACAACAGGGTTCCTCGGGGAGCTGTTTTTT.